This TCR beta chain was retrieved from a study of PD-1 blockade in classical Hodgkin lymphoma. Study findings and constraints: With CD4+ cells, TCR diversity rose significantly by C4D1, but not with CD8+ cells.

The repertoire was sequenced with immunoSEQ multiplex PCR; TCRdb's copy has only in-frame clones and lacks some. The repertoire includes about 40,000 clones, approximately 86% of them detected once, and 7.7% sits in the top ten. After autologous stem cell transplantation all patients relapsed, and prior brentuximab vedotin exposure differed between cohorts. On this clone: Its target is unknown.

V lost 5 bases and J lost 8; bases outside the gene matches: 5. CDR1 and CDR2 (germline): DFQATT, SNEGSKA (reference sequence). There are 11 residues in the CDR3. The V call is TRBV20-1, the J call TRBJ1-2, with 7 bases identical to TRBD1. Source: peripheral blood mononuclear cells (PBMCs), taken before the second cycle of nivolumab. The receptor comes from a human donor with classical Hodgkin lymphoma. The CDR3 DNA sequence: TGCAGTGCTTTAACAGGGGTCGGCTACACCTTC. This gives the protein CSALTGVGYTF.